These 13 T cell receptor beta chains were sequenced from one sample in a study of cytomegalovirus exposure and HLA in healthy donors. In the PCR, 60 Vbeta and 13 Jbeta primers were used. TCRdb's copy holds only in-frame clones and misses some; the assay was immunoSEQ multiplex PCR. The sample contains just over 60,000 clones, around 87% of which appear only once. The sample comprised PBMCs. Receptors originate from a young man in good health and CMV-seronegative.

The rearrangement joins TRBV28 to TRBJ2-2; tentative D call: TRBD2 (7 bases). Trimming shortened V by 1 base and J by 4 bases, and 13 bases separated the two germline ends. This CDR3 comprises 16 residues. Germline lookup yields CDR1 MDHEN and CDR2 SYDVKM. This CDR3 reads CASSLLGGGPTGELFF. DNA for the CDR3: TGTGCCAGCAGTTTATTGGGCGGGGGCCCCACCGGGGAGCTGTTTTTT.

The chain has TRBV6-1 and TRBJ2-3; no clear D gene. The CDR3 loop spans 14 amino acids. With 3 bases removed from V and 6 bases from J, the gap between germline ends came to 13 bases. CDR1 MNHNS and CDR2 SASEGT come from the germline V gene. CDR3 amino acids: CASSDVHSEDTQYF. CDR3 coding DNA: TGTGCCAGCAGTGATGTTCACTCGGAGGATACGCAGTATTTT.

This chain connects TRBV11-1 to TRBJ2-1, with 8 nucleotides matching TRBD2. CDR3 length: 15 amino acids. With V trimmed by 4 bases and J by 7 bases, 9 bases remained unmatched. Germline loops: CDR1 SGHAT, CDR2 FQDESV (reference sequence). The CDR3 sequence is CASSSPRGGWNEQFF. For the CDR3, the DNA is TGTGCCAGCAGCTCCCCCCGGGGGGGCTGGAATGAGCAGTTCTTC.

The gene calls are TRBV19 and TRBJ1-2; 8 bases map to TRBD1. Germline V gene lookup returns CDR1 LNHDA and CDR2 SQIVND (reference sequence). The CDR3 covers 13 residues. V lost 7 bases to trimming and J lost 8 bases; unmatched junction nucleotides: 9. The CDR3, as DNA: TGTGCCAGTACTCCCGACAGGGGAGGGGGCTACACCTTC. This sequence encodes CASTPDRGGGYTF.

This chain links TRBV25-1 with TRBJ1-1; 8 bases are shared with TRBD1. Germline CDR1 and CDR2: MGHDK and SYGVNS. The length of the CDR3 is 17 residues. J gave up 7 bases and V 0 bases, and 13 bases lay outside the gene matches. The chain's CDR3 is CASSEYPGTGASSEAFF. CDR3 nucleotide sequence: TGTGCCAGCAGTGAATACCCCGGGACAGGAGCTTCGAGTGAAGCTTTCTTT. The complete variable domain, with remaining parts taken from reference TRBV25-1 and TRBJ1-1, reads EADIYQTPRYLVIGTGKKITLECSQTMGHDKMYWYQQDPGMELHLIHYSYGVNSTEKGDLSSESTVSRIRTEHFPLTLESARPSHTSQYLCASSEYPGTGASSEAFFGQGTRLTVV.

The genes are TRBV11-2 and TRBJ2-7, with 7 bases lining up with TRBD1. V shed 5 bases, J shed 3 bases, and the junction held 7 bases outside the gene matches. CDR1 is SGHAT, CDR2 FQNNGV, per germline. The CDR3 has 14 residues. The CDR3 reads CASSPRTGDYEQYF. Written as DNA, the CDR3 is TGTGCCAGCAGCCCGAGGACAGGTGACTACGAGCAGTACTTC.

This chain joins TRBV7-9 and TRBJ1-2; 8 bases map to TRBD1. Per the germline V gene, CDR1 is SEHNR and CDR2 is FQNEAQ (reference sequence). This CDR3 comprises 13 residues. Unmatched junction bases numbered 8, after V lost 11 bases and J lost 3 bases. The CDR3 is CAARTGGDYGYTF. The DNA for the CDR3 is TGTGCCGCCAGAACAGGGGGGGACTATGGCTACACCTTC.

V gene TRBV19 combines with J gene TRBJ2-7; D gene unclear. CDR3 size: 14 residues. Germline CDR1 is LNHDA and CDR2 is SQIVND (reference sequence). The V end lost 3 bases, the J end lost 0 bases, and 9 bases lay between the germline ends. CDR3 loop: CASSITVSSYEQYF. The CDR3, as DNA: TGTGCCAGTAGTATTACAGTCAGCTCCTACGAGCAGTACTTC.

This chain uses TRBV7-9 with TRBJ1-2; 9 bases are shared with TRBD1. Germline V gene data show CDR1 as SEHNR and CDR2 as FQNEAQ (reference sequence). V gave up 3 bases and J gave up 5 bases; unmatched junction bases: 4. The CDR3 runs to 14 residues. The CDR3 DNA follows: TGTGCCAGCAGCTTGGGACAGGGCTTATATGGCTACACCTTC. This gives the protein CASSLGQGLYGYTF.

This clone was detected only once. The gene calls are TRBV29-1 and TRBJ2-7; 9 positions agree with TRBD1. There are 15 residues in the CDR3. The germline V gene encodes CDR1 SQVTM and CDR2 ANQGSEA. J lost 1 base, V lost 5 bases, and 9 bases had no gene match. The CDR3 is CSVTPPGTGSYEQYF. CDR3 DNA: TGCAGCGTTACCCCTCCGGGGACAGGGTCCTACGAGCAGTACTTC.

J is TRBJ1-3 and V is TRBV13; no definite D call. CDR1 is PRHDT, CDR2 FYEKMQ, per germline (reference sequence). CDR3 size: 15 residues. The V end was cut by 2 bases, the J end by 0 bases, with 8 bases between. The CDR3 DNA is TGTGCCAGCAGCTTATACGGGATCTCTGGAAACACCATATATTTT. Protein product: CASSLYGISGNTIYF.

This chain uses TRBV5-1 with TRBJ2-1, with TRBD1 matching over 9 bases. V gave up 3 bases and J gave up 15 bases; unmatched junction bases: 13. The CDR3 is 14 residues long. Germline V gene sequence: CDR1 SGHRS, CDR2 YFSETQ. The chain's CDR3 is CASSSRDREGSGFF. DNA for the CDR3: TGCGCCAGCAGCTCCCGGGACAGGGAAGGGTCAGGGTTCTTC.

DNA of the CDR3: TGTGCCAGCAGTTACTCAGGGACACTTCCCTCCTACGAGCAGTACTTC. Translating it yields CASSYSGTLPSYEQYF. The rearrangement joins TRBV6-5 to TRBJ2-7; D is perhaps TRBD1 (6 bases). V shed 0 bases and J shed 0 bases, with 12 bases lying between them. Germline CDR1 MNHEY, CDR2 SVGAGI. The CDR3 has 16 amino acids.